The 18 T cell receptor beta chains reported below all come from one sample, sequenced in a study of synovial regulatory T cells in juvenile arthritis. The method was immunoSEQ multiplex PCR; TCRdb's version includes in-frame clones alone and lacks a portion of them. The specimen's table records several thousand clones. The sample consisted of Treg cells from blood. Sample subset: remaining (HLA-DR-negative) circulating blood Treg cells. The receptors shown here come from a donor aged 2-30 years with juvenile idiopathic arthritis.

The chain carries TRBV5-1 and TRBJ2-2; TCRdb gives TRBD1 as the D gene, but with no DNA this cannot be confirmed. Germline CDR1 and CDR2: SGHRS and YFSETQ. This CDR3 is 13 amino acids long. No DNA sequence is on record. The CDR3 spells CASSLGGSGELFF. The full variable domain, completed using reference TRBV5-1 and TRBJ2-2, is KAGVTQTPRYLIKTRGQQVTLSCSPISGHRSVSWYQQTPGQGLQFLFEYFSETQRNKGNFPGRFSGRQFSNSRSEMNVSTLELGDSALYLCASSLGGSGELFFGEGSRLTVL.

The chain is built from TRBV7-9 and TRBJ1-2; the D call of TRBD1 rests on TCRdb alone, since no DNA is present to check it. Germline-derived CDR1 and CDR2 are SEHNR and FQNEAQ (reference sequence). The CDR3 is 18 residues long. No DNA is listed. This CDR3 is CASSPWASQGGESYGYTF.

This clone is labeled medium-sized based on frequency. This rearrangement joins TRBV7-9 to TRBJ1-5. Germline values: CDR1 SEHNR, CDR2 FQNEAQ (reference sequence). The CDR3 covers 13 residues. DNA for this receptor is not on file. This CDR3 reads CASSLDRNQPQHF. The variable domain in full, completed from reference TRBV7-9 and TRBJ1-5, reads DTGVSQNPRHKITKRGQNVTFRCDPISEHNRLYWYRQTLGQGPEFLTYFQNEAQLEKSRLLSDRFSAERPKGSFSTLEIQRTEQGDSAMYLCASSLDRNQPQHFGDGTRLSIL.

The gene calls are TRBV27 and TRBJ1-6. The germline gives CDR1 MNHEY, CDR2 SMNVEV (reference sequence). The CDR3 loop spans 17 amino acids. There is no recorded DNA. The CDR3 protein is CASSPTRGSSYNSPLHF.

The gene calls are TRBV18 and TRBJ1-4; the TCRdb call, TRBD1, lacks DNA for checking. Germline V gene sequence: CDR1 KGHSH, CDR2 LQKENI. This CDR3 has 13 residues. The coding DNA is unavailable. CDR3 in amino acids: CASSPAGDEKLFF.

V and J are TRBV19 and TRBJ1-1. Germline CDR1 is LNHDA and CDR2 is SQIVND (reference sequence). The CDR3 covers 14 residues. No DNA sequence is on record. CDR3 amino acids: CASRRTGMNTEAFF.

By frequency, this clone registers medium-sized. This rearrangement joins TRBV6-1 to TRBJ1-2; without DNA, the TCRdb call of TRBD1 cannot be checked. This CDR3 has 13 residues. No DNA accompanies this entry. Germline V gives CDR1 MNHNS, CDR2 SASEGT. The CDR3 protein is CASTPGVSYGYTF.

V usage is TRBV5-1 and J usage is TRBJ2-7; the D gene TCRdb calls, TRBD2, cannot be checked with no DNA. Germline V CDR1 and CDR2: SGHRS, YFSETQ. The CDR3 is made up of 15 amino acids. The DNA is not on file. The CDR3: CASSPGLRNKYEQYF.

V and J are TRBV11-2 and TRBJ2-7; the TRBD1 assignment by TCRdb is unverifiable without DNA. The CDR3 has 17 residues. Only the protein is on record. CDR1 and CDR2 from the germline V gene are SGHAT and FQNNGV. The CDR3 reads CASSSLTSRTGAHEQYF.

The chain carries TRBV4-2 and TRBJ2-1; the TCRdb D gene call, TRBD2, has no DNA to confirm it. This CDR3 region has 13 residues. No DNA sequence is on record. Germline V gene lookup returns CDR1 LGHNA and CDR2 YNFKEQ. CDR3 amino acids: CASSIDYYNEQFF.

The chain uses TRBV20-1 and TRBJ1-3. This CDR3 region has 11 residues. The coding DNA is unavailable. Germline CDR1 and CDR2: DFQATT and SNEGSKA (reference sequence). The CDR3 sequence is CSARLGDTIYF.

This sequence joins TRBV5-1 and TRBJ2-3; TCRdb names TRBD1, which stays unverified in the absence of DNA. CDR1 is SGHRS, CDR2 YFSETQ, per germline. The CDR3 runs 14 residues. DNA for this receptor is not on file. Here the CDR3 reads CASSQGASTDTQYF.

CDR3 in amino acids: CASSLVVGHSTDTQYF. The gene calls are TRBV11-2 and TRBJ2-3; TCRdb selects TRBD1, and the lack of DNA leaves this call unchecked. CDR3 length: 16 residues. DNA was not recorded. Germline CDR1 and CDR2: SGHAT and FQNNGV.

The gene calls are TRBV27 and TRBJ2-5; the TCRdb D gene call, TRBD2, has no DNA to confirm it. The CDR3 sequence is 13 residues long. Only the protein is available. The germline CDR1 and CDR2 sequences are MNHEY and SMNVEV (reference sequence). CDR3 protein: CASSLGQRGTQYF.

The V call is TRBV9, the J call TRBJ2-3; the TCRdb call, TRBD1, lacks DNA for checking. The CDR3 spans 16 residues. There is no recorded DNA. Germline V gene data show CDR1 as SGDLS and CDR2 as YYNGEE. CDR3: CASSPTTGTTTDTQYF.

The rearrangement links TRBV19 to TRBJ2-3; the D gene TCRdb calls, TRBD2, cannot be checked with no DNA. In germline, CDR1 is LNHDA, CDR2 SQIVND (reference sequence). The CDR3 contains 16 residues. No DNA is recorded. CDR3 residues: CASSIDQAGGPYTQYF. The variable domain in full, completed from reference TRBV19 and TRBJ2-3, reads DGGITQSPKYLFRKEGQNVTLSCEQNLNHDAMYWYRQDPGQGLRLIYYSQIVNDFQKGDIAEGYSVSREKKESFPLTVTSAQKNPTAFYLCASSIDQAGGPYTQYFGPGTRLTVL.

The V call is TRBV2, the J call TRBJ2-5; the TRBD2 assignment by TCRdb is unverifiable without DNA. This CDR3 is built from 13 residues. The record lacks a DNA sequence. Germline-derived CDR1 and CDR2 are SNHLY and FYNNEI. The CDR3 protein is CATSGRGGKTQYF. The variable domain in full, with the rest retrieved from reference TRBV2 and TRBJ2-5, is EPEVTQTPSHQVTQMGQEVILRCVPISNHLYFYWYRQILGQKVEFLVSFYNNEISEKSEIFDDQFSVERPDGSNFTLKIRSTKLEDSAMYFCATSGRGGKTQYFGPGTRLLVL.

The rearrangement uses TRBV5-4 and TRBJ1-1. Germline CDR1 reads SGHNT; CDR2 reads YYREEE (reference sequence). This CDR3 has 13 residues. A DNA sequence was not provided. The CDR3 region is CASSWRRDTEAFF.